A single sample gave rise to the 20 T cell receptor beta chains below, sequenced in a study of vaccination effects on CD4 cells after COVID-19. Profiled with immunoSEQ multiplex PCR; TCRdb holds only in-frame clones, not every one. The repertoire consists of fewer than 70,000 clones, with 75% to 90% occurring once and the leading ten covering more than 10%. Expansion with viral peptide pools was applied to antigen-specific CD4+ T cells by the ViraFEST assay prior to sequencing. Around day 10 of culture, CD4+ T cells were separated out. In the vaccine recipients, nucleocapsid antibodies were negative and there was no prior SARS-CoV-2 infection. No antigen is known for these receptors. This material consisted of CD4+ T cells from PBMCs cultured with SARS-CoV-2 spike peptides, taken before COVID-19 vaccination. These receptor sequences come from a human donor who received a COVID-19 vaccine.

The chain is built from TRBV10-3 and TRBJ1-5, with 7 nucleotides matching TRBD1. Germline CDR1 is ENHRY and CDR2 is SYGVKD. The ends lost 4 bases at V and 3 bases at J; junction bases unmatched: 3. This CDR3 comprises 14 residues. The CDR3 sequence: CAISATGNNQPQHF. CDR3 nucleotide sequence: TGTGCCATCAGTGCGACAGGGAACAATCAGCCCCAGCATTTT.

This rearrangement joins TRBV5-1 to TRBJ2-5; D uncertain. This CDR3 comprises 11 residues. The V and J ends lost 4 bases and 3 bases respectively, with 4 bases between them. Per germline, CDR1 SGHRS and CDR2 YFSETQ. The CDR3 coding sequence is TGCGCCAGCAGCAGGGAAGAGACCCAGTACTTC. Amino acids: CASSREETQYF.

J is TRBJ1-4 and V is TRBV7-2; D unresolved. Germline-derived CDR1 and CDR2 are SGHTA and FQGNSA. The CDR3 totals 13 residues. Trimming pared 4 bases from V and 6 bases from J, leaving 9 bases between. The CDR3 DNA is TGTGCCAGCAGCTCACTGATTGATGAAAAACTGTTTTTT. It codes for CASSSLIDEKLFF.

V usage is TRBV15 and J usage is TRBJ1-4; D possibly corresponds to TRBD1 (6 bases). Trimming cost V 3 bases and J 6 bases, with 14 bases left between them. This CDR3 region has 15 residues. Germline assignment: CDR1 LNHNV and CDR2 YYDKDF (reference sequence). CDR3 amino acids: CATSRGAGEDEKLFF. CDR3 nucleotide sequence: TGTGCCACCAGCAGGGGGGCAGGGGAGGATGAAAAACTGTTTTTT.

V and J are TRBV12-3 or TRBV12-4 and TRBJ1-3, with a possible D match to TRBD1 (5 bases). Trimming pared 6 bases from V and 0 bases from J, leaving 6 bases between. The CDR3 runs to 13 residues. The CDR3 sequence: CASSDSSGNTIYF. The CDR3, as DNA: TGTGCCAGCAGCGACAGCTCTGGAAACACCATATATTTT.

The CDR3 DNA follows: TGTGCCAGCAGCTTAGTCGCCAGGGGGCGAACTAATGAAAAACTGTTTTTT. This encodes CASSLVARGRTNEKLFF. The V call is TRBV7-2, the J call TRBJ1-4, with 8 bases that match TRBD1. Germline V gives CDR1 SGHTA, CDR2 FQGNSA. V trimming: 1 base; J trimming: 1 base; junction bases outside the gene matches: 5. The length of the CDR3 is 17 residues.

A single count supports this clone. The chain uses TRBV30 and TRBJ1-2; D remains unclear. V lost 2 bases and J lost 7, with 14 bases in between. The CDR3 totals 13 residues. Germline values: CDR1 GTSNPN, CDR2 SVGIG (reference sequence). The CDR3 loop is CAWSSTVVGGYTF. DNA for the CDR3: TGTGCCTGGAGTAGTACAGTGGTGGGTGGCTACACCTTC.

This sequence joins TRBV7-3 and TRBJ2-2; TRBD2 matches at 11 bases. V gave up 5 bases and J gave up 5 bases; unmatched junction bases: 10. CDR3 length: 17 amino acids. Germline V gene data show CDR1 as SGHTA and CDR2 as FQGTGA. CDR3 in amino acids: CASSPGVAGGWTGELFF. The CDR3, as DNA: TGTGCCAGCAGCCCCGGTGTAGCGGGAGGGTGGACCGGGGAGCTGTTTTTT. Looking up the rest from reference TRBV7-3 and TRBJ2-2 gives the full variable domain: GAGVSQTPSNKVTEKGKYVELRCDPISGHTALYWYRQSLGQGPEFLIYFQGTGAADDSGLPNDRFFAVRPEGSVSTLKIQRTERGDSAVYLCASSPGVAGGWTGELFFGEGSRLTVL.

The chain is built from TRBV4-1 and TRBJ2-3, with 7 nucleotides matching TRBD2. V shed 4 bases and J 5 bases; nucleotides not matched to a gene: 9. The length of the CDR3 is 15 residues. Germline V CDR1 and CDR2: MGHRA, YSYEKL. CDR3 coding DNA: TGCGCCAGCAGCCGGCAGGGACTATATGGAGATACGCAGTATTTT. Translated: CASSRQGLYGDTQYF.

The chain combines TRBV19 with TRBJ1-2, with D tentatively TRBD1 (5 bases). Germline V gene sequence: CDR1 LNHDA, CDR2 SQIVND (reference sequence). V was pared by 4 bases and J by 4 bases, with 16 bases between. The CDR3 has 15 residues. The CDR3 DNA is TGTGCCAGTAGTACCGGGACTTCGAACATCTATGGCTACACCTTC. This gives the protein CASSTGTSNIYGYTF.

The V call is TRBV6-1, the J call TRBJ1-2, with D uncertain. Trimming removed 3 bases from V and 6 bases from J, with 11 bases in between. This CDR3 region has 13 residues. Germline V lookup: CDR1 MNHNS, CDR2 SASEGT. CDR3 coding DNA: TGTGCCAGCAGTGAGGGCCTGCCGAATGGCTACACCTTC. This codes for CASSEGLPNGYTF.

CDR3 DNA sequence: TGTGCCAGCAGTTACTCTGGGGGGAATGCTGAAGCTTTCTTT. This codes for CASSYSGGNAEAFF. The V and J genes are TRBV6-5 and TRBJ1-1, with D possibly being TRBD1 (5 bases). From germline, CDR1 is MNHEY and CDR2 SVGAGI. The V gene lost 0 bases and the J gene lost 6 bases, with 11 bases spanning the gap. This CDR3 region has 14 residues.

The J gene is TRBJ2-2, the V gene TRBV9; TRBD1 agrees at 7 bases. The germline V gene has CDR1 SGDLS and CDR2 YYNGEE. CDR3 length: 16 residues. With V trimmed by 3 bases and J by 3 bases, 8 bases remained unmatched. CDR3: CASSGQGTVDTGELFF. The CDR3, as DNA: TGTGCCAGCAGCGGACAAGGGACAGTAGACACCGGGGAGCTGTTTTTT.

The chain couples TRBV24-1 to TRBJ2-3, with D possibly being TRBD1 (5 bases). The CDR3 is 14 residues long. Between the trimmed V and J ends, which lost 5 bases and 0 bases, there was a span of 8 bases. The germline V gene has CDR1 KGHDR and CDR2 SFDVKD. CDR3 sequence (DNA): TGTGCCACCAGTGCATGGGGCAGCACAGATACGCAGTATTTT. It is translated as CATSAWGSTDTQYF.

This clone was detected only a few times. V and J are TRBV10-3 and TRBJ2-7, with D perhaps matching TRBD1 (5 bases). Germline CDR1 ENHRY, CDR2 SYGVKD. The CDR3 spans 12 residues. Trimming took 5 bases from V and 3 from J, leaving 8 bases between them. The CDR3 nucleotides read TGTGCCATCAGTTCAGGGAACTACGAGCAGTACGTC. Its translation: CAISSGNYEQYV.

The chain links TRBV5-1 to TRBJ2-5; 7 bases line up with TRBD1. Germline V gene sequence: CDR1 SGHRS, CDR2 YFSETQ. The CDR3 has 15 amino acids. V lost 4 bases to trimming and J lost 0 bases; unmatched junction nucleotides: 6. The CDR3 nucleotides read TGCGCCAGCAGCGCCCGGGACAGATACCAAGAGACCCAGTACTTC. It yields the protein CASSARDRYQETQYF.

This clone was seen a few times. CDR3 residues: CASSWGQPNSPLHF. The CDR3 DNA reads TGTGCCAGCAGCTGGGGACAGCCCAATTCACCCCTCCACTTT. V and J are TRBV6-6 and TRBJ1-6; the match to TRBD1 covers 7 bases. CDR1 and CDR2 (germline): MNHNY, SVGAGI (reference sequence). The CDR3 runs to 14 residues. V was clipped by 6 bases and J by 7 bases; unmatched bases: 6.

V is TRBV18 and J is TRBJ2-3; D call uncertain. V was trimmed by 2 bases and J by 2 bases, leaving 14 bases between them. Germline CDR1 reads KGHSH; CDR2 reads LQKENI. The CDR3 extends over 16 amino acids. CDR3 DNA: TGTGCCAGCTCACCATTTCCTAGAATGGACACAGATACGCAGTATTTT. Residues: CASSPFPRMDTDTQYF.

The chain recombines TRBV20-1 with TRBJ1-1, with 7 bases fitting TRBD1. Germline V gene lookup returns CDR1 DFQATT and CDR2 SNEGSKA (reference sequence). Unmatched junction bases numbered 6, after V lost 3 bases and J lost 5 bases. This CDR3 comprises 13 residues. CDR3 amino acids: CSASRDRETEAFF. CDR3 nucleotide sequence: TGCAGTGCTAGTCGCGACAGGGAAACTGAAGCTTTCTTT.

The genes are TRBV28 and TRBJ1-5, with D possibly matching TRBD1 (6 bases). Germline V lookup: CDR1 MDHEN, CDR2 SYDVKM. The V gene lost 2 bases and the J gene lost 6 bases, with 17 bases spanning the gap. The CDR3 runs 16 residues. CDR3 sequence reads: CASSLEGLGGSQPQHF. CDR3 DNA: TGTGCCAGCAGTTTAGAGGGACTTGGGGGCAGTCAGCCCCAGCATTTT.